This T cell receptor (beta chain) was found in a study of T cell responses to AZD1222 COVID-19 vaccine. Study-level findings and limits: Unmutated variant regions are reportedly targeted by nearly half of spike-specific TCRs.

Germline V gives CDR1 MNHEY, CDR2 SVGAGI. The CDR3 sequence is 15 residues long. Trimming removed 0 bases at V and 6 bases at J, with 9 bases between. Clones were sequenced by immunoSEQ multiplex PCR, and TCRdb holds only the in-frame ones, with some missing. The sample shows about 210,000 clones, roughly 92% of them seen only once. About this clone itself: Its matching antigen is unknown.

The sequencing used peripheral blood, collected on day 0 of AZD1222 vaccination. The V gene is TRBV6-5, the J gene TRBJ1-6; D is unclear. The clonotype originates from an adult in good health. In nucleotides, the CDR3 is TGTGCCAGCAGTTACTCAGCAGGTCCTAATTCACCCCTCCACTTT. It codes for CASSYSAGPNSPLHF.